One sample yielded the 3 T cell receptor beta chains listed below, sequenced in a study of blood T cell repertoires in COVID-19. Assay: immunoSEQ multiplex PCR; the TCRdb copy retains only in-frame clones and omits some. This table has 350,000 to 450,000 clones, 90% to 95% appearing once. The sequencing input was PBMCs or T cells enriched from blood (not recorded which). The receptors were gathered from a woman in her thirties or forties who had been exposed to COVID-19.

This clone was counted once. The rearrangement joins TRBV6-5 to TRBJ2-7; possible D gene TRBD1, 5 bases. The CDR3 contains 15 residues. Trimming took 4 bases from V and 0 from J, leaving 13 bases between them. Germline loops: CDR1 MNHEY, CDR2 SVGAGI. CDR3 nucleotide sequence: TGTGCCAGCAGTTTCGACAGCTTCGACTCCTACGAGCAGTACTTC. Translating gives CASSFDSFDSYEQYF.

The chain uses TRBV27 and TRBJ1-2, with 7 bases that match TRBD1. CDR3 length: 17 residues. V was clipped by 3 bases and J by 8 bases; unmatched bases: 18. Germline V CDR1 and CDR2: MNHEY, SMNVEV (reference sequence). The CDR3 protein is CASSFSRDRRARRGYTF. CDR3 DNA sequence: TGTGCCAGCAGTTTTTCTCGGGACAGACGGGCCCGGCGGGGCTACACCTTC.

The V and J genes are TRBV11-3 and TRBJ2-7; TRBD2 might be the D (5 bases). CDR3 length equals 14 residues. V was clipped by 2 bases and J by 0 bases, with 8 bases between them. Germline V gives CDR1 SGHNT, CDR2 YENEEA. The CDR3 nucleotides read TGTGCCAGCAGCTTATCCGCGGGCTCCTACGAGCAGTACTTC. Translated, it gives CASSLSAGSYEQYF.